The entry that follows covers one TCR beta chain sequence. Its antigen is undetermined. The data originate from a study of esophageal squamous cell carcinoma under preoperative chemotherapy. Study overall: Both tumor-infiltrating lymphocytes and peripheral blood T cells were profiled. Study-level results: Clonal contraction, more than amplification, hit abundant clones after paclitaxel-nedaplatin.

After removal of 5 bases from V and 5 bases from J, the junction contained 9 bases not matched to a gene. Germline V lookup: CDR1 MDHEN, CDR2 SYDVKM. The CDR3 has 16 residues. Time point: before preoperative PTX-NDP chemotherapy. TCRdb reanalysed the PCR reads using MiXCR and keeps one entry per CDR3 protein. The data show about 16,000 distinct CDR3 sequences, nearly 50% seen once. Collection took place from a patient given preoperative chemotherapy. This TCR was recovered from a human donor with esophageal squamous cell carcinoma. The donor label of this sample is uncertain. The chain combines TRBV28 with TRBJ2-5; 12 bases map to TRBD1. The CDR3 nucleotides read TGTGCCAGCAGTGGGACCGGGACAGGGGGCCGGGAGACCCAGTACTTC. Translation: CASSGTGTGGRETQYF.